This entry lists 25 T cell receptor beta chains sequenced from one sample in a study of T cells in localized non-small cell lung cancer. Some clones are missing from TCRdb's copy, which holds only in-frame ones; the method was immunoSEQ multiplex PCR. The data show around 35,000 clones, 93% seen once. The sequencing here drew on peripheral blood, taken before any cancer treatment. Receptors were obtained from a female donor of 60 years or more with stage I lung adenocarcinoma.

This clone was seen only once. One end of the junction fails to match germline, which may point to a read error. The V gene is TRBV7-7, the J gene TRBJ1-3; 9 bases are shared with TRBD1. Germline assignment: CDR1 SSHAT and CDR2 FNYEAQ (reference sequence). There are 15 residues in the CDR3. The chain's CDR3 is CASSLGQGLGNTIYF. The CDR3 region has the DNA TGTGCTAGCAGCCTAGGACAGGGGCTCGGAAACACCATATATTTT.

The V call is TRBV7-3, the J call TRBJ1-1; D possibly corresponds to TRBD1 (5 bases). Trimming shortened V by 7 bases and J by 0 bases, and 18 bases separated the two germline ends. The CDR3 totals 16 residues. In germline, CDR1 is SGHTA, CDR2 FQGTGA. The CDR3 region has the DNA TGTGCCAGCATCGGGAGGGGAACAGGTATGAACACTGAAGCTTTCTTT. Translation gives CASIGRGTGMNTEAFF.

CDR3 DNA sequence: TGTGCCAGCATCAACAGAGGGGACTTCTCCACAGATACGCAGTATTTT. Residues: CASINRGDFSTDTQYF. This rearrangement joins TRBV28 to TRBJ2-3; a possible D gene is TRBD2 (6 bases). With 7 bases removed from V and 2 bases from J, the gap between germline ends came to 19 bases. Germline V gene sequence: CDR1 MDHEN, CDR2 SYDVKM. The CDR3 loop spans 16 amino acids. Using reference TRBV28 and TRBJ2-3 for the parts outside the CDR3, the full variable domain is DVKVTQSSRYLVKRTGEKVFLECVQDMDHENMFWYRQDPGLGLRLIYFSYDVKMKEKGDIPEGYSVSREKKERFSLILESASTNQTSMYLCASINRGDFSTDTQYFGPGTRLTVL.

The genes are TRBV7-2 and TRBJ2-3; 8 positions agree with TRBD2. CDR1 is SGHTA and CDR2 is FQGNSA in the germline V gene. The CDR3 totals 15 residues. V lost 7 bases and J lost 4; bases outside the gene matches: 10. In DNA, the CDR3 is TGTGCCAGCACCTCACGAGCGGGAGAGGCAGATACGCAGTATTTT. It codes for CASTSRAGEADTQYF.

This chain uses TRBV5-1 with TRBJ1-3; D uncertain. Between the trimmed V and J ends, which lost 5 bases and 0 bases, there was a span of 9 bases. The CDR3 has 14 residues. In germline, CDR1 is SGHRS, CDR2 YFSETQ. The CDR3 spells CASSRVGSGNTIYF. The DNA for the CDR3 is TGCGCCAGCAGTAGGGTTGGCTCTGGAAACACCATATATTTT.

V and J are TRBV10-3 and TRBJ2-6; 12 bases are a match to TRBD1. Per the germline V gene, CDR1 is ENHRY and CDR2 is SYGVKD. The CDR3 totals 17 residues. With V trimmed by 3 bases and J by 3 bases, 3 bases remained unmatched. Written as DNA, the CDR3 is TGTGCCATCAGTGATGGGACAGGGGGCCTTGGGGCCAACGTCCTGACTTTC. Translation: CAISDGTGGLGANVLTF.

The rearrangement joins TRBV19 to TRBJ2-2; D uncertain. The length of the CDR3 is 12 residues. V was clipped by 5 bases and J by 2 bases, with 3 bases between them. Germline loops: CDR1 LNHDA, CDR2 SQIVND (reference sequence). DNA for the CDR3: TGTGCCAGTAGTCCAAACACCGGGGAGCTGTTTTTT. Its protein product is CASSPNTGELFF.

The chain links TRBV18 to TRBJ1-4; TRBD1 is a possible D gene (6 bases). Trimming pared 1 base from V and 5 bases from J, leaving 11 bases between. CDR3 length: 15 residues. The germline V gene has CDR1 KGHSH and CDR2 LQKENI. The CDR3 reads CASSPQAQGNEKLFF. DNA of the CDR3: TGTGCCAGCTCACCACAAGCACAGGGCAATGAAAAACTGTTTTTT.

The chain links TRBV5-1 to TRBJ2-5, with 13 bases that match TRBD2. Germline assignment: CDR1 SGHRS and CDR2 YFSETQ. The CDR3 covers 17 residues. V shed 0 bases and J 2 bases; nucleotides not matched to a gene: 4. The CDR3 DNA sequence: TGCGCCAGCAGCTTGGGGGGGACTAGCGGGGAACAAGAGACCCAGTACTTC. This translates into CASSLGGTSGEQETQYF.

This chain uses TRBV27 with TRBJ1-3; 7 nucleotides line up with TRBD1. From germline, CDR1 is MNHEY and CDR2 SMNVEV (reference sequence). The CDR3 loop spans 15 amino acids. V dropped 8 bases and J dropped 2; count of bases not matched to a gene: 9. The CDR3 nucleotides are TGTGCCAGCGGTGTACAGGGGACCGCTGGAAACACCATATATTTT. This codes for CASGVQGTAGNTIYF.

The V call is TRBV19, the J call TRBJ2-7, with 8 positions matching TRBD1. CDR3 length: 15 amino acids. The germline V gene encodes CDR1 LNHDA and CDR2 SQIVND (reference sequence). The V gene end was trimmed by 5 bases and the J gene end by 6 bases; junction bases not matched to a gene: 12. CDR3 coding DNA: TGTGCCAGTAGTGGGGCGGTTCAGGGGGCGGGCGAGCAGTACTTC. Encoded protein: CASSGAVQGAGEQYF.

The chain joins TRBV28 to TRBJ1-5, with D maybe TRBD1 (5 bases). Trimming stripped 6 bases from V and 5 bases from J, with 20 bases between. Germline CDR1 reads MDHEN; CDR2 reads SYDVKM. CDR3 length: 16 residues. In DNA, the CDR3 is TGTGCCAGCAGCTCTCAGGGTAGGGGAGTTGATCAGCCCCAGCATTTT. Protein sequence: CASSSQGRGVDQPQHF. Full variable domain (missing parts from reference TRBV28 and TRBJ1-5): DVKVTQSSRYLVKRTGEKVFLECVQDMDHENMFWYRQDPGLGLRLIYFSYDVKMKEKGDIPEGYSVSREKKERFSLILESASTNQTSMYLCASSSQGRGVDQPQHFGDGTRLSIL.

The chain recombines TRBV5-8 with TRBJ1-5; D gene ambiguous. The V end was cut by 4 bases, the J end by 7 bases, with 9 bases between. The CDR3 has 12 amino acids. Germline lookup yields CDR1 SGHTS and CDR2 YDEGEE. The CDR3 loop reads CASSPPVQPQHF. Written as DNA, the CDR3 is TGTGCCAGCAGCCCTCCGGTCCAGCCCCAGCATTTT. Full variable domain (remainder filled in from reference TRBV5-8 and TRBJ1-5): EAGVTQSPTHLIKTRGQQATLRCSPISGHTSVYWYQQALGLGLQFLLWYDEGEERNRGNFPPRFSGRQFPNYSSELNVNALELEDSALYLCASSPPVQPQHFGDGTRLSIL.

This clone was picked up a small number of times. This chain joins TRBV29-1 and TRBJ2-5; D is uncertain. Germline values: CDR1 SQVTM, CDR2 ANQGSEA. The length of the CDR3 is 15 residues. V lost 1 base and J 5 bases, leaving 17 bases between the germline ends. The CDR3 is CSVEAALPYVETQYF. DNA of the CDR3: TGCAGCGTTGAAGCGGCCCTCCCGTATGTGGAGACCCAGTACTTC.

The chain links TRBV5-1 to TRBJ2-2; a weak D match, TRBD2 (5 bases). The CDR3 consists of 12 residues. The germline gives CDR1 SGHRS, CDR2 YFSETQ. V lost 2 bases and J 7 bases, leaving 6 bases between the germline ends. The CDR3 loop reads CASSLTSGELFF. CDR3 bases: TGCGCCAGCAGCTTAACTAGCGGGGAGCTGTTTTTT. Full variable domain (rest looked up from reference TRBV5-1 and TRBJ2-2): KAGVTQTPRYLIKTRGQQVTLSCSPISGHRSVSWYQQTPGQGLQFLFEYFSETQRNKGNFPGRFSGRQFSNSRSEMNVSTLELGDSALYLCASSLTSGELFFGEGSRLTVL.

This rearrangement joins TRBV6-6 to TRBJ2-1; TRBD2 matches at 11 bases. In germline, CDR1 is MNHNY, CDR2 SVGAGI (reference sequence). The trim removed 6 bases at V and 3 bases at J, leaving 7 bases unmatched. This CDR3 has 16 amino acids. CDR3 nucleotides: TGTGCCAGCAGGGAACCAGGGACTAGCGGCTACAATGAGCAGTTCTTC. Translated: CASREPGTSGYNEQFF.

This chain uses TRBV28 with TRBJ1-3; a possible D gene is TRBD1 (6 bases). This CDR3 comprises 17 residues. Trimming shortened V by 4 bases and J by 2 bases, and 18 bases separated the two germline ends. Germline V gives CDR1 MDHEN, CDR2 SYDVKM. This chain's CDR3 is CASSSAGWGQTGNTIYF. CDR3 sequence (DNA): TGTGCCAGCAGTTCCGCGGGTTGGGGGCAGACTGGAAACACCATATATTTT.

V usage is TRBV7-2 and J usage is TRBJ1-3; D is ambiguous. Germline V gives CDR1 SGHTA, CDR2 FQGNSA. The CDR3 covers 15 residues. With 4 bases removed from V and 0 bases from J, the gap between germline ends came to 10 bases. This CDR3 is CASSSDGASGNTIYF. The CDR3, as DNA: TGTGCCAGCAGCTCAGACGGAGCCTCTGGAAACACCATATATTTT.

The chain recombines TRBV19 with TRBJ1-1; D not resolved. The CDR3 contains 17 residues. The V end was cut by 3 bases, the J end by 1 base, with 18 bases between. In germline, CDR1 is LNHDA, CDR2 SQIVND (reference sequence). The CDR3 DNA is TGTGCCAGTAGTATTCTCGGCAGACAACTCAAGAACACTGAAGCTTTCTTT. Its translation: CASSILGRQLKNTEAFF. Full variable domain (remainder filled in from reference TRBV19 and TRBJ1-1): DGGITQSPKYLFRKEGQNVTLSCEQNLNHDAMYWYRQDPGQGLRLIYYSQIVNDFQKGDIAEGYSVSREKKESFPLTVTSAQKNPTAFYLCASSILGRQLKNTEAFFGQGTRLTVV.

The J gene is TRBJ2-1, the V gene TRBV21-1. TRBV21-1 is flagged as a pseudogene. The CDR3 has 15 residues. CDR3 in amino acids: CASSKRPKGSNEQFF. For the CDR3, the DNA is TGTGCCAGCAGCAAACGCCCGAAGGGGAGCAATGAGCAGTTCTTC.

J is TRBJ2-1 and V is TRBV3-1 (or the pseudogene TRBV3-2); D uncertain. The CDR3 consists of 9 residues. CDR1 LGHDT and CDR2 YNNKEL come from the germline V gene (reference sequence). Trimming removed 4 bases from V and 15 bases from J, with 7 bases in between. Here the CDR3 reads CASSPGPFF. The CDR3 nucleotides read TGTGCCAGCAGCCCCGGACCGTTCTTC.

The CDR3 sequence: CASSASGTLGTGELFF. The CDR3 nucleotides read TGTGCCAGCAGCGCCTCCGGGACTCTGGGCACCGGGGAGCTGTTTTTT. The chain is built from TRBV11-3 and TRBJ2-2; maybe TRBD2 (6 bases). Germline V gene data show CDR1 as SGHNT and CDR2 as YENEEA. There are 16 residues in the CDR3. V lost 5 bases to trimming and J lost 4 bases, with 17 bases between them.

Regarding this clone: One junction end does not reproduce the germline sequence, and a read error may be involved. The chain recombines TRBV19 with TRBJ2-5, with D perhaps TRBD1 (6 bases). Germline assignment: CDR1 LNHDA and CDR2 SQIVND (reference sequence). CDR3 length equals 13 residues. This CDR3 is CATSSGQQETQYF. DNA for the CDR3: TGTGCCACTAGTTCCGGACAGCAAGAGACCCAGTACTTC. The full variable domain, rest sourced from reference TRBV19 and TRBJ2-5, is DGGITQSPKYLFRKEGQNVTLSCEQNLNHDAMYWYRQDPGQGLRLIYYSQIVNDFQKGDIAEGYSVSREKKESFPLTVTSAQKNPTAFYLCATSSGQQETQYFGPGTRLLVL.

The rearrangement uses TRBV5-1 and TRBJ2-2, with 10 bases identical to TRBD1. CDR3 size: 15 residues. V lost 3 bases and J lost 3; bases outside the gene matches: 2. The germline V gene has CDR1 SGHRS and CDR2 YFSETQ. In DNA form, the CDR3 reads TGCGCCAGCAGCTCCGGGACAGGGGACACCGGGGAGCTGTTTTTT. This gives the protein CASSSGTGDTGELFF.

The gene calls are TRBV28 and TRBJ2-7; 8 nucleotides match TRBD1. The CDR3 totals 20 residues. Per germline, CDR1 MDHEN and CDR2 SYDVKM. The trim removed 4 bases at V and 0 bases at J, leaving 20 bases unmatched. The chain's CDR3 is CASSSHRLDRDSLSSYEQYF. In DNA, the CDR3 is TGTGCCAGCAGTTCACATAGGCTGGACAGGGACAGCCTGAGCTCCTACGAGCAGTACTTC.